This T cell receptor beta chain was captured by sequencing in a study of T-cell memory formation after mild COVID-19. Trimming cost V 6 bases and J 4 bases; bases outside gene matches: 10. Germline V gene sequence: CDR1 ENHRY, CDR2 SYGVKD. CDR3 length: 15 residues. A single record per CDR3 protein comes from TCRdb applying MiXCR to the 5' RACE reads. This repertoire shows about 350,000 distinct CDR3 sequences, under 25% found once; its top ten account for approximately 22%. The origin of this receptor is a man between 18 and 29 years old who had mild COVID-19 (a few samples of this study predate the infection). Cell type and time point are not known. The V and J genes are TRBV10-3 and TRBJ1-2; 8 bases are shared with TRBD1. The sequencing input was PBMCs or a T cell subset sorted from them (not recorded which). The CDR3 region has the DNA TGTGCCATCAGGACAGTCAGGGGGCTTGGCTATGGCTACACCTTC. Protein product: CAIRTVRGLGYGYTF.